This is a list of T cell receptor beta chains from one sample in a study of T-cell memory formation after mild COVID-19. TCRdb fed the 5' RACE reads into MiXCR, producing one record per CDR3 protein. The sample includes fewer than 350,000 distinct CDR3 sequences, approximately 19% seen only once; the top ten take more than 20%. Material: PBMCs or a T cell subset sorted from them (not recorded which). The source of these receptors is a man between 18 and 35 years old who had mild COVID-19 (a few samples of this study predate the infection). Cell type and time point are not known. Each CDR3 is given with its conserved first and last residue. Each record gives: D gene, J gene, clone size, V gene, CDR3 DNA, CDR3 protein. D genes are given only for firm matches. Some rows have no size entry. The others give once, few or many, or a class for an expanded clone.

D gene: NA
J gene: TRBJ1-1
clone size: few
V gene: TRBV6-6
CDR3 DNA: TGTGCCAGCAGTTACTCGAGGGGCTACACTGAAGCTTTCTTT
CDR3 protein: CASSYSRGYTEAFF

D gene: NA
J gene: TRBJ2-5
clone size: many
V gene: TRBV6-6
CDR3 DNA: TGTGCCAGCAGTAGGACCATCGAGACCCAGTACTTC
CDR3 protein: CASSRTIETQYF

D gene: NA
J gene: TRBJ2-7
clone size: few
V gene: TRBV27
CDR3 DNA: TGTGCCAGCAGTTTAGGGACCCCCAGGGGCACCGTTTCCTACGAGCAGTACTTC
CDR3 protein: CASSLGTPRGTVSYEQYF

D gene: TRBD1
J gene: TRBJ1-5
clone size: NA
V gene: TRBV20-1
CDR3 DNA: TGCAGAAGGGGCGGACAGGGGGAAAATCAGCCCCAGCATTTT
CDR3 protein: CRRGGQGENQPQHF

D gene: TRBD2
J gene: TRBJ2-1
clone size: NA
V gene: TRBV7-8
CDR3 DNA: TGTGCCAGCAGCCGACTAGCGGGGGAGTCCCACAATGAGCAGTTCTTC
CDR3 protein: CASSRLAGESHNEQFF

D gene: NA
J gene: TRBJ1-1
clone size: NA
V gene: TRBV5-1
CDR3 DNA: TGCGCCAGCAGAAACCGACAGAACACTGAAGCTTTCTTT
CDR3 protein: CASRNRQNTEAFF

D gene: TRBD1
J gene: TRBJ2-2
clone size: few
V gene: TRBV12-3/TRBV12-4
CDR3 DNA: TGTGCCAGCGTCCTTGTCCAGGGGGTCCCCGGGGAGCTGTTTTTT
CDR3 protein: CASVLVQGVPGELFF

D gene: NA
J gene: TRBJ1-5
clone size: few
V gene: TRBV4-2
CDR3 DNA: TGTGCCAGCAGCCAAGATCCAACAGGTGATCAGCCCCAGCATTTT
CDR3 protein: CASSQDPTGDQPQHF

D gene: NA
J gene: TRBJ2-4
clone size: many
V gene: TRBV5-1
CDR3 DNA: TGCGCCAGCAGCCCCCAGCCGATAGCCAAAAACATTCAGTACTTC
CDR3 protein: CASSPQPIAKNIQYF

D gene: NA
J gene: TRBJ1-5
clone size: NA
V gene: TRBV4-2
CDR3 DNA: TGTGCCAGCAGCCAAGATCCGGGCCATAGCAATCAGCCCCAGCATTTT
CDR3 protein: CASSQDPGHSNQPQHF

D gene: NA
J gene: TRBJ1-1
clone size: few
V gene: TRBV15
CDR3 DNA: TGTGCCACCAGCAGAGGAGGGTTGAACACTGAAGCTTTCTTT
CDR3 protein: CATSRGGLNTEAFF

D gene: TRBD2
J gene: TRBJ2-7
clone size: few
V gene: TRBV6-2/TRBV6-3
CDR3 DNA: TGTGCCAGCAGTTACTCGGCGGGGGGGAGCTCCTACGAGCAGTACTTC
CDR3 protein: CASSYSAGGSSYEQYF

D gene: TRBD1
J gene: TRBJ1-4
clone size: NA
V gene: TRBV5-1
CDR3 DNA: TGCGCCAGCAGTTCCCGGACAGGCCTTAATGAAAAACTGTTTTTT
CDR3 protein: CASSSRTGLNEKLFF

D gene: NA
J gene: TRBJ1-6
clone size: NA
V gene: TRBV7-2
CDR3 DNA: TGTGCCAGCAGCTTAGTCCCCGCCGCGAGCTCCTATAATTCACCCCTCCACTTT
CDR3 protein: CASSLVPAASSYNSPLHF

D gene: NA
J gene: TRBJ1-2
clone size: NA
V gene: TRBV2
CDR3 DNA: TGTGCCAGCAGTGAAGGGGTCGCGTATGGCTACACCTTC
CDR3 protein: CASSEGVAYGYTF

D gene: TRBD1
J gene: TRBJ1-1
clone size: NA
V gene: TRBV6-2/TRBV6-3
CDR3 DNA: TGTGCCAGTACTGGACAGGAGTGGAACACTGAAGCTTTCTTT
CDR3 protein: CASTGQEWNTEAFF

D gene: NA
J gene: TRBJ2-5
clone size: NA
V gene: TRBV11-2
CDR3 DNA: TGTGCCAGCAGCTTTCAGTCAACCCAGGGAGAGACCCAGTACTTC
CDR3 protein: CASSFQSTQGETQYF

D gene: TRBD1
J gene: TRBJ2-7
clone size: NA
V gene: TRBV4-3
CDR3 DNA: TGCGCCAGCAGCCAAGATGTGGTCAGGGGGAGTCCCAAATACGAGCAGTACTTC
CDR3 protein: CASSQDVVRGSPKYEQYF

D gene: NA
J gene: TRBJ1-1
clone size: many
V gene: TRBV20-1
CDR3 DNA: TGCAGTGCTAGCTCCTCGGGCCGGAACACTGAAGCTTTCTTT
CDR3 protein: CSASSSGRNTEAFF

D gene: NA
J gene: TRBJ1-6
clone size: few
V gene: TRBV12-3/TRBV12-4
CDR3 DNA: TGTGCCAGCAGTTTAGCGCAGCATTCACCCCTCCACTTT
CDR3 protein: CASSLAQHSPLHF

D gene: NA
J gene: TRBJ1-1
clone size: NA
V gene: TRBV6-2/TRBV6-3
CDR3 DNA: TGTGCCAGCAGTTTCCCCAAGACTGAAGCTTTCTTT
CDR3 protein: CASSFPKTEAFF

D gene: NA
J gene: TRBJ1-6
clone size: many
V gene: TRBV4-1
CDR3 DNA: TGCGCCAGCAGCCAACTGGCGGATAATTCACCCCTCCACTTT
CDR3 protein: CASSQLADNSPLHF

D gene: TRBD1
J gene: TRBJ1-3
clone size: NA
V gene: TRBV12-3/TRBV12-4
CDR3 DNA: TGTGCCAGCAGTTTCTCCGGGACAGGGGGCTCTGGAAACACCATATATTTT
CDR3 protein: CASSFSGTGGSGNTIYF

D gene: TRBD1
J gene: TRBJ2-5
clone size: many
V gene: TRBV27
CDR3 DNA: TGTGCCAGCAGTCTGACAGGGTTGGAGACCCAGTACTTC
CDR3 protein: CASSLTGLETQYF

D gene: TRBD1
J gene: TRBJ2-3
clone size: few
V gene: TRBV27
CDR3 DNA: TGTGCCAGCCGGGACAGCGGAAGAGATACGCAGTATTTT
CDR3 protein: CASRDSGRDTQYF

D gene: TRBD1
J gene: TRBJ1-1
clone size: NA
V gene: TRBV2
CDR3 DNA: TGTGCCAGAGCTCAGGGGGTGAACACTGAAGCTTTCTTT
CDR3 protein: CARAQGVNTEAFF